The source of this T cell receptor beta chain is a study of T-cell memory formation after mild COVID-19. The overall study: For the most part, TCR clusters were specific to one donor.

The CDR3 length is 15 residues. Looked up from germline, CDR1 is SQVTM and CDR2 is ANQGSEA. Trimming removed 3 bases from V and 0 bases from J, with 12 bases in between. Study-wide results and limits: Cross-reactive memory appears to have joined, as suggested by some responding clones showing up in pre-infection memory.

Amplification by 5'RACE using constant-segment primers produced TCR alpha and TCR beta cDNA libraries that carried sample barcodes and UMIs. TCRdb redid the calling of the 5' RACE reads with MiXCR, one entry per CDR3 protein. The sample consists of 500,000 to 550,000 distinct CDR3 sequences, just over 20% of them appearing once. Regarding this clonotype: Its antigen is unidentified.

V usage is TRBV29-1 and J usage is TRBJ2-1; D ambiguous. The source of this sequence is an adult woman who had mild COVID-19 (a few samples of this study predate the infection). Cell type and time point are not known. Sequencing used PBMCs or a T cell subset sorted from them (not recorded which). The CDR3, as DNA: TGCAGCGTTGATTCTGTCGAGAGCTCCTACAATGAGCAGTTCTTC. It is translated as CSVDSVESSYNEQFF.